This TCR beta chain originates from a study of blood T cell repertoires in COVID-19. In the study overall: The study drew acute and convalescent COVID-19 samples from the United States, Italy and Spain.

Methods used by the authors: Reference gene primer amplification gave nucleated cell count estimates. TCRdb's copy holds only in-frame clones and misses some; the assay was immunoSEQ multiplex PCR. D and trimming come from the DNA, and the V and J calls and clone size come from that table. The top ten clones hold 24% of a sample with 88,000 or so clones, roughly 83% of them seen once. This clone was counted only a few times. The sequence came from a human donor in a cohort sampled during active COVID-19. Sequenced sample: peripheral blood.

CDR3 sequence (DNA): TGTGCCAGCAGGCCGACAGGGGCTACCACAACTAATGAAAAACTGTTTTTT. Translation: CASRPTGATTTNEKLFF. The V call is TRBV27, the J call TRBJ1-4; 8 bases are a match to TRBD1. V gave up 6 bases and J gave up 0 bases; unmatched junction bases: 9. The germline V gene encodes CDR1 MNHEY and CDR2 SMNVEV (reference sequence). The CDR3 is made up of 17 amino acids.